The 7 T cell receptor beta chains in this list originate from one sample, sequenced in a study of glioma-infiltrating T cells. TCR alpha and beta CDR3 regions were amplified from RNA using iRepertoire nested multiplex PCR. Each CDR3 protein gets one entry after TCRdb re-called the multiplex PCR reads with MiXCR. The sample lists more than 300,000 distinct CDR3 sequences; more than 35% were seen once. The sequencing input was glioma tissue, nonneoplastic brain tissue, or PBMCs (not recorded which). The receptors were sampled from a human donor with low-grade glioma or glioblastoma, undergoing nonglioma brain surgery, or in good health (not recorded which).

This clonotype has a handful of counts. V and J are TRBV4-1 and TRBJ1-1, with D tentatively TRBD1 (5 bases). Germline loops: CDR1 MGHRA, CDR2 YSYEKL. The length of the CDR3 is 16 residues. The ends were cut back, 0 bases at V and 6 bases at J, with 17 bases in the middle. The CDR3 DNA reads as TGCGCCAGCAGCCAAGATTTTAGCCCAGGGAGGGCTGAAGCTTTCTTT. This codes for CASSQDFSPGRAEAFF.

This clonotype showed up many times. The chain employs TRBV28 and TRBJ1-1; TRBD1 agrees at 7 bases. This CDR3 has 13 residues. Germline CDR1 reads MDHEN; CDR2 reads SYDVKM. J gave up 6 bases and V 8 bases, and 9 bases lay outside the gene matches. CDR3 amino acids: CASDSTGRPEAFF. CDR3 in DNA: TGTGCCAGCGATTCGACAGGGAGGCCTGAAGCTTTCTTT.

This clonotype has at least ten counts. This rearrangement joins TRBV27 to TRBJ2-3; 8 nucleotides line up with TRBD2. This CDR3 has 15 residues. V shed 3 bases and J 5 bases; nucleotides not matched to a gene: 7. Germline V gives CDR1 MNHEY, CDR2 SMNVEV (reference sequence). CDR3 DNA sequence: TGTGCCAGCAGTTTTCTTAGCGGGACCGGAGATACGCAGTATTTT. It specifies CASSFLSGTGDTQYF.

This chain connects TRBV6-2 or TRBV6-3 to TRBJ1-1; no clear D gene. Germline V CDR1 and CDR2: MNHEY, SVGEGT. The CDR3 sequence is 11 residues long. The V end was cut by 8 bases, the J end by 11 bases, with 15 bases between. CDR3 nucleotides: TGTGCCAGCTGGACCGAGGAAGGCGCTTTCTTT. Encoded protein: CASWTEEGAFF.

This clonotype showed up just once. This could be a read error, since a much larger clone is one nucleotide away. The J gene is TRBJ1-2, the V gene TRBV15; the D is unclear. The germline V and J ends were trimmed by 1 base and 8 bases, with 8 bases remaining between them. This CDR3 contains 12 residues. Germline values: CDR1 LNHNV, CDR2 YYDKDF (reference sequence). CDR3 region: CATSRGDRGYTF. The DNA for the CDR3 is TGTGCCACCAGCAGAGGAGACCGCGGCTACACCTTC. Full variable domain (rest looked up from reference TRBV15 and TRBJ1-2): DAMVIQNPRYQVTQFGKPVTLSCSQTLNHNVMYWYQQKSSQAPKLLFHYYDKDFNNEADTPDNFQSRRPNTSFCFLDIRSPGLGDTAMYLCATSRGDRGYTFGSGTRLTVV.

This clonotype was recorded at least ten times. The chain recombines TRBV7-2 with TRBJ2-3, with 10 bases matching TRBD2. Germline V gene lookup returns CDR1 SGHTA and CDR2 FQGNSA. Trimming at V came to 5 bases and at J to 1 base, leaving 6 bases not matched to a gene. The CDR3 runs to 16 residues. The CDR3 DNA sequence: TGTGCCAGCAGCCCCCGAGCGGGAGGGGGCACAGATACGCAGTATTTT. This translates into CASSPRAGGGTDTQYF.

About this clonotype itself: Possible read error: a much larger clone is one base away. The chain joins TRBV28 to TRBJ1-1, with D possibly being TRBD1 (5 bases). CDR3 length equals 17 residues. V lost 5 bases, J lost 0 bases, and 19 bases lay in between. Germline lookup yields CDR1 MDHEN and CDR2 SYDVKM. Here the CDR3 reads CASSTHDGGPMNTEAFF. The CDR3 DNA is TGTGCCAGCAGTACACATGACGGGGGACCAATGAACACTGAAGCTTTCTTT.